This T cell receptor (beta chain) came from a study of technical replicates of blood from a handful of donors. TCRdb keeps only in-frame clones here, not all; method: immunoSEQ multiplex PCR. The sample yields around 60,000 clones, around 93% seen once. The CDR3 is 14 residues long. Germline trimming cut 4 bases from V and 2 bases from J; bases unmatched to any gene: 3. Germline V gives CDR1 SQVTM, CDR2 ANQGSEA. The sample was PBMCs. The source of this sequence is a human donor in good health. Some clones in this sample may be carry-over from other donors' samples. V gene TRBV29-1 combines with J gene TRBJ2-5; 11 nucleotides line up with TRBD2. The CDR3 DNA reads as TGCAGCGTTGCCTCTAGCGGGGGGCAAGAGACCCAGTACTTC. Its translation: CSVASSGGQETQYF.